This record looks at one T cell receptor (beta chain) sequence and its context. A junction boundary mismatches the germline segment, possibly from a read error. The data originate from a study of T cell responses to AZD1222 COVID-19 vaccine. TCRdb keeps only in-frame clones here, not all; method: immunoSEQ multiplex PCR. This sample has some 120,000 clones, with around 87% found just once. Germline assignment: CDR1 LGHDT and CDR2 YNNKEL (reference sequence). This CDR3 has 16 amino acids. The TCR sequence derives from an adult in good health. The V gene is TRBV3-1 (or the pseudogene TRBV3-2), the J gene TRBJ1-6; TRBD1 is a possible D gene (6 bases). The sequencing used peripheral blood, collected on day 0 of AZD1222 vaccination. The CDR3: CASSQVMQGYTSPLHF. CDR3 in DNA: TGTGCCAGCAGCCAAGTGATGCAGGGGTATACTTCACCCCTCCACTTT.